This TCR beta chain was profiled in a study of T cells expressing NK-cell markers (dated by TCRdb to the early 2020s). Concerning the study at large: In sorted CD3+CD56+NKG2C+, CD3+CD56+NKG2C- and CD3+CD56-NKG2C+ T-cell subsets from about eight donors, TCR beta-chain repertoires were profiled. Illumina HiSeq 2000/2500, MiSeq or NextSeq was used to sequence libraries as 2 x 150 bp reads. The study sequenced eight donors, all healthy volunteers chosen at random: three men and five women. Seven of the eight sequenced donors were HCMV-seropositive and one was HCMV-seronegative. General findings and caveats noted by the study authors: In roughly six donors, the dominant CD3+CD56+NKG2C+ clonotypes ranked among the top 10 CD8+ clonotypes, making up roughly 1.0-8% of CD8+ T cells. Whether the expanded NKG2C-expressing T cell clones were specific for HCMV antigens remained unclear. Those dominant clonotypes were again the most abundant among CD3+CD56-NKG2C+ cells in a few donors, at about 28.3-65%.

Including cysteine and phenylalanine, the CDR3 has 16 amino acids. No DNA is recorded. The CDR1 and CDR2 encoded by the germline V gene are SGHVS and FQNEAQ. Sequencer: Illumina HiSeq 2000. TCR beta cDNA libraries were made by 5'RACE template switching that added a universal primer site and unique molecular identifiers. cDNA synthesis was primed from the TCR beta constant segment, followed by two successive PCR amplification steps. For the original study's pipeline: Reads were demultiplexed and grouped by UMI with MIGEC, and clonotypes were assembled and quantified with MiTCR. To remove erroneous sequences, TCR cDNA sequences were retained only when supported by two or more reads. The tcR package was used for downstream repertoire analysis, and clonotypes were matched across fractions by CDR3 nucleotide sequence plus V segment. VDJmatch was used to annotate antigen specificity against VDJdb, with one amino acid substitution in CDR3 allowed. TCRdb reprocessed the sequencing reads and holds a single record per CDR3 protein sequence, with no DNA. The authors' filters were not applied to this entry. The table for this sample shows more than 90,000 distinct CDR3 sequences. Around a sixth of the sample goes to the ten largest clones.

Comment on this clonotype: It lacks a known antigen.

HCMV serostatus was determined by detecting HCMV-specific IgG in serum with a commercial ELISA kit. Peripheral blood mononuclear cells were isolated from blood by Ficoll density gradient centrifugation. The chain is assembled from TRBV7-8 and TRBJ2-1; TCRdb returns TRBD1, unconfirmable since there is no DNA. This TCR was sampled from a woman between 18 and 75 years old in good health. Sequencing was carried out using blood T cells: a sorted CD56 or NKG2C T cell subset, CD4+ or CD8+ T cells, or bulk PBMC T cells (not recorded which). The CDR3 loop reads CASSSERGPSYNEQFF.